This T cell receptor (beta chain) was retrieved from a study of CD8 T cells in Susac syndrome. For the study at large: There were six sequenced Susac syndrome patients with active disease and roughly 8 in remission.

CD8+ and CD4+ T cells from blood underwent TCR beta sequencing, which was carried out in a high-throughput format. With random hexamers, roughly 0.45 to 1 ug RNA was reverse transcribed. TCRdb processed the immunoSEQ multiplex PCR reads anew with MiXCR; each CDR3 protein has one entry. The sample contains some 130,000 distinct CDR3 sequences, roughly 94% of which appear only once. Losses at the gene ends were 4 bases for V and 9 bases for J; bases not matched to a gene: 14. The germline V gene has CDR1 SEHNR and CDR2 FQNEAQ (reference sequence). CDR3 length equals 15 residues. For this clonotype: The antigen remains undetermined.

Study-level points and caveats: In total CD8+ repertoires, 15 to 20 Susac-specific public clones were found, and five in CD8+ TEMRA repertoires. The peak of CD8+ clonal expansion in Susac was seen in TEMRA cells and active patients.

The TCR was taken from a human donor with Susac syndrome. The chain carries TRBV7-9 and TRBJ1-1; TRBD1 matches at 7 bases. Input material: CD8+ T cells from PBMCs. CDR3 in DNA: TGTGCCAGCAGCTACGCACAGGGGCCCCTCGATCAAGCTTTCTTT. Its protein product is CASSYAQGPLDQAFF.